The 15 T cell receptor beta chains below were found in one sample sequenced in a study of shared T cell receptors in the human thymus. Profiling relied on immunoSEQ multiplex PCR, and the TCRdb table lists in-frame clones only, not all of them. The sample consists of 500,000 to 750,000 clones, around 89% of them appearing once. This sample was shared with a second study, whose subject was human thymus T cells.

Input material: thymocytes. These receptors were collected from a boy under two years old with a congenital heart defect.

This clone was seen a few times. The V gene is TRBV29-1, the J gene TRBJ1-2; the D gene is possibly TRBD1 (6 bases). There are 14 residues in the CDR3. Per the germline V gene, CDR1 is SQVTM and CDR2 is ANQGSEA. Between the trimmed V and J ends, which lost 4 bases and 8 bases, there was a span of 20 bases. CDR3 DNA: TGCAGCGTTGTAACAGGGTCCCAAGAGGAAGGCTACACCTTC. Protein: CSVVTGSQEEGYTF.

This clone was counted only a few times. This chain connects TRBV19 to TRBJ2-7, with D perhaps matching TRBD2 (7 bases). Germline CDR1 is LNHDA and CDR2 is SQIVND (reference sequence). The V end lost 7 bases, the J end lost 13 bases, and 26 bases lay between the germline ends. The CDR3 loop spans 14 amino acids. CDR3 nucleotides: TGTGCCAGTACCCCTCTACGGGGGGCCATTCAGAACTACTTC. Translating it yields CASTPLRGAIQNYF.

The rearrangement uses TRBV6-6 and TRBJ2-1, with TRBD2 identical over 7 bases. Germline values: CDR1 MNHNY, CDR2 SVGAGI (reference sequence). CDR3 size: 16 residues. V dropped 5 bases and J dropped 7; count of bases not matched to a gene: 14. The CDR3 loop reads CASSASGNLIGNEQFF. The CDR3 coding sequence is TGTGCCAGCAGTGCAAGCGGGAACCTTATTGGGAATGAGCAGTTCTTC.

The chain joins TRBV7-9 to TRBJ1-1, with 8 bases matching TRBD1. Germline lookup yields CDR1 SEHNR and CDR2 FQNEAQ (reference sequence). The CDR3 runs 18 residues. V lost 5 bases to trimming and J lost 0 bases; unmatched junction nucleotides: 14. The CDR3 here is CASSPPPGRGRMNTEAFF. As DNA, the CDR3 is TGTGCCAGCAGCCCGCCCCCGGGCAGGGGGCGAATGAACACTGAAGCTTTCTTT.

The CDR3 here is CASSFAATGGIGANVLTF. The CDR3 nucleotides are TGTGCCAGCAGCTTCGCCGCGACAGGGGGTATTGGGGCCAACGTCCTGACTTTC. The chain recombines TRBV11-2 with TRBJ2-6; the match to TRBD1 covers 9 bases. J gave up 3 bases and V 3 bases, and 9 bases lay outside the gene matches. This CDR3 is built from 18 residues. The germline V gene has CDR1 SGHAT and CDR2 FQNNGV. The full variable domain, with the rest looked up from reference TRBV11-2 and TRBJ2-6, is EAGVAQSPRYKIIEKRQSVAFWCNPISGHATLYWYQQILGQGPKLLIQFQNNGVVDDSQLPKDRFSAERLKGVDSTLKIQPAKLEDSAVYLCASSFAATGGIGANVLTFGAGSRLTVL.

The rearrangement links TRBV14 to TRBJ2-1; 12 bases are a match to TRBD2. CDR1 and CDR2 from the germline V gene are SGHDN and FVKESK. The ends lost 1 base at V and 8 bases at J; junction bases unmatched: 12. This CDR3 is 18 amino acids long. CDR3 loop: CASSQGASTSGSPHEQFF. CDR3 in DNA: TGTGCCAGCAGCCAAGGGGCCTCGACTAGCGGGAGTCCCCATGAGCAGTTCTTC. Full variable domain (outside the CDR3, taken from reference TRBV14 and TRBJ2-1): EAGVTQFPSHSVIEKGQTVTLRCDPISGHDNLYWYRRVMGKEIKFLLHFVKESKQDESGMPNNRFLAERTGGTYSTLKVQPAELEDSGVYFCASSQGASTSGSPHEQFFGPGTRLTVL.

The V gene is TRBV18, the J gene TRBJ2-2, with 7 bases lining up with TRBD2. The germline gives CDR1 KGHSH, CDR2 LQKENI. The CDR3 sequence is 17 residues long. The V and J ends lost 1 base and 2 bases, in that order; junction bases with no gene match: 7. The chain's CDR3 is CASSPHYRAGNTGELFF. The DNA for the CDR3 is TGTGCCAGCTCACCACATTATCGAGCGGGAAACACCGGGGAGCTGTTTTTT.

The chain joins TRBV7-8 to TRBJ2-1, with a tentative D call TRBD2 (6 bases). Germline values: CDR1 SGHVS, CDR2 FQNEAQ. This CDR3 is 17 amino acids long. V was shortened by 2 bases and J by 4 bases, with 18 bases between the two germline ends. CDR3 sequence reads: CASSLRLGLAPYNEQFF. The CDR3 DNA reads TGTGCCAGCAGCTTAAGGCTCGGGCTAGCGCCTTACAATGAGCAGTTCTTC.

The rearrangement joins TRBV19 to TRBJ2-3, with D maybe TRBD1 (6 bases). V lost 4 bases, J lost 4 bases, and 24 bases lay in between. The CDR3 runs 18 residues. CDR1 is LNHDA and CDR2 is SQIVND in the germline V gene (reference sequence). The CDR3 sequence: CASSNGRGARPGADTQYF. CDR3 in DNA: TGTGCCAGTAGTAACGGCCGTGGGGCGCGACCAGGGGCAGATACGCAGTATTTT. Variable domain in full (rest from reference TRBV19 and TRBJ2-3): DGGITQSPKYLFRKEGQNVTLSCEQNLNHDAMYWYRQDPGQGLRLIYYSQIVNDFQKGDIAEGYSVSREKKESFPLTVTSAQKNPTAFYLCASSNGRGARPGADTQYFGPGTRLTVL.

This chain uses TRBV7-6 with TRBJ2-5; 9 bases are a match to TRBD2. Germline values: CDR1 SGHVS, CDR2 FNYEAQ. The CDR3 has 17 amino acids. Losses at the gene ends were 1 base for V and 0 bases for J; bases not matched to a gene: 6. This CDR3 is CASSLDLRLADQETQYF. In DNA, the CDR3 is TGTGCCAGCAGCTTAGATCTGCGACTAGCGGACCAAGAGACCCAGTACTTC.

The genes are TRBV27 and TRBJ2-6; possibly TRBD2 for D (5 bases). V was clipped by 6 bases and J by 0 bases, with 18 bases between them. The germline V gene encodes CDR1 MNHEY and CDR2 SMNVEV (reference sequence). This CDR3 has 18 residues. The CDR3 sequence: CASSPGRGNPSGANVLTF. The CDR3 nucleotides read TGTGCCAGCAGCCCTGGGAGAGGGAATCCCTCTGGGGCCAACGTCCTGACTTTC. Supplemented by reference TRBV27 and TRBJ2-6, the full variable domain reads EAQVTQNPRYLITVTGKKLTVTCSQNMNHEYMSWYRQDPGLGLRQIYYSMNVEVTDKGDVPEGYKVSRKEKRNFPLILESPSPNQTSLYFCASSPGRGNPSGANVLTFGAGSRLTVL.

On this clone: The sample carries other DNA sequences with the same CDR3. The CDR3 loop reads CASSYRAGYEQYF. DNA for the CDR3: TGTGCCAGCAGTTACCGAGCGGGCTACGAGCAGTACTTC. The rearrangement joins TRBV6-5 to TRBJ2-7; possible D gene TRBD2, 6 bases. There are 13 residues in the CDR3. The V end was cut by 2 bases, the J end by 3 bases, with 8 bases between. Looked up from germline, CDR1 is MNHEY and CDR2 is SVGAGI.

V gene TRBV30 combines with J gene TRBJ2-3; TRBD2 matches 7 bases. CDR3 size: 15 residues. Germline CDR1 GTSNPN, CDR2 SVGIG (reference sequence). V was pared by 5 bases and J by 2 bases, with 10 bases of the junction left unmatched. Written as DNA, the CDR3 is TGTGCCTGGGGCCATAGAGCGGGAACCACAGATACGCAGTATTTT. It specifies CAWGHRAGTTDTQYF.

The V and J genes are TRBV13 and TRBJ2-7; TRBD2 matches at 8 bases. The CDR3 length is 15 residues. Germline values: CDR1 PRHDT, CDR2 FYEKMQ (reference sequence). V shed 4 bases, J shed 4 bases, and the junction held 9 bases outside the gene matches. Written as DNA, the CDR3 is TGTGCCAGCAGCTCCGGGGTAGCGGGAACATACGAGCAGTACTTC. This translates into CASSSGVAGTYEQYF. Combining the CDR3 with reference TRBV13 and TRBJ2-7 gives the whole variable domain AAGVIQSPRHLIKEKRETATLKCYPIPRHDTVYWYQQGPGQDPQFLISFYEKMQSDKGSIPDRFSAQQFSDYHSELNMSSLELGDSALYFCASSSGVAGTYEQYFGPGTRLTVT.

This clone has a handful of counts. The J gene is TRBJ2-1, the V gene TRBV5-6; 11 bases map to TRBD1. The CDR3 runs 19 residues. Germline V gene sequence: CDR1 SGHDT, CDR2 YYEEEE. With V trimmed by 3 bases and J by 2 bases, 13 bases remained unmatched. CDR3 bases: TGTGCCAGCAGCTCCCGGCCACCGGGACAGGGGGGGACCTACAATGAGCAGTTCTTC. Protein product: CASSSRPPGQGGTYNEQFF.